This note documents a single T cell receptor (beta chain) sequence. Its antigen is still unknown. The CDR3 spans 13 residues. Trimming removed 3 bases at V and 5 bases at J, with 10 bases between. This sample was included in a study of post-analysis software for immune sequencing data. Notes on the study in general: The F measure placed samples prepared in the same batch into strongly shared clusters. Roughly five TRBV segments appeared more often in patients than in controls, and TRBV5-6, TRBV5-1 and TRBV20-1 were among these.

Unique-molecular-identifier-tagged TCR beta cDNA libraries were used. TCRdb independently ran MiXCR on the PCR reads; one entry per CDR3 protein. The table has hundreds of thousands of distinct CDR3 sequences, over 45% seen once. The chain has TRBV12-3 or TRBV12-4 and TRBJ2-5; D is perhaps TRBD1 or TRBD2 (5 bases each). This TCR came from a girl under 10 years old with multiple sclerosis. The sequencing input was blood. The CDR3 DNA is TGTGCCAGCAGTTTCGGGGCTAGGGAGACCCAGTACTTC. Its protein is CASSFGARETQYF.